Sequencing of this T cell receptor (beta chain) was carried out in a study of Graves' ophthalmopathy and Graves' hyperthyroidism. This clonotype is labeled medium-sized. The authors isolated PBMCs from about 10 ml of fresh peripheral blood. The authors amplified TCR beta CDR3 regions from RNA transcripts. The workflow started with a first-round RT-PCR run with HTBI primers and then moved on to a second-round multiplex PCR. TCRdb re-derived calls from the multiplex PCR reads in MiXCR, one entry per CDR3 protein. The table has 15,000 to 20,000 distinct CDR3 sequences, 46% seen once. The CDR3 contains 12 residues. Germline CDR1 reads SEHNR; CDR2 reads FQNEAQ (reference sequence). V was trimmed by 3 bases and J by 4 bases, leaving 6 bases between them.

The clonotype was recovered from a woman in her forties with stable Graves' hyperthyroidism. The V and J genes are TRBV7-9 and TRBJ1-1; D call uncertain. The sample taken for sequencing was peripheral blood. CDR3 in DNA: TGTGCCAGCAGCTTGGGTCCCACTGAAGCTTTCTTT. Residues: CASSLGPTEAFF.